Shown below are 12 T cell receptor beta chains from a single sample sequenced in a study of shared clonotypes between healthy human individuals. The repertoire was sequenced with immunoSEQ multiplex PCR; TCRdb's copy has only in-frame clones and lacks some. Altogether some 700,000 clones are present, 90% being singletons, with the ten largest covering 34%. The specimen sequenced was memory CD8+ T cells from PBMCs. The subset is: CD45RO+ cells pooled with CCR7-negative TemRA cells. The source of these receptors is a man aged 18 to 29 in good health. Some clones in this sample may be carry-over from other donors' samples.

The chain combines TRBV15 with TRBJ1-1, with TRBD1 identical over 7 bases. The junction had 22 bases not matched to a gene; V was cut back by 2 bases and J by 4 bases. The germline V gene encodes CDR1 LNHNV and CDR2 YYDKDF (reference sequence). The CDR3 is made up of 20 amino acids. CDR3 amino acids: CATSRPAPTGTVNLGTEAFF. As DNA, the CDR3 is TGTGCCACCAGCAGACCTGCCCCAACCGGGACAGTTAATTTGGGCACTGAAGCTTTCTTT.

V gene TRBV27 combines with J gene TRBJ2-7; 11 nucleotides agree with TRBD1. V gave up 8 bases and J gave up 2 bases; unmatched junction bases: 26. The CDR3 contains 21 residues. Germline V gene data show CDR1 as MNHEY and CDR2 as SMNVEV (reference sequence). The CDR3 coding sequence is TGTGCCAGCGGCCCTTGGAGGGGGGACAGGGGGTCTCTAGCGGGACCCTACGAGCAGTACTTC. Translation: CASGPWRGDRGSLAGPYEQYF.

A few counts support this clone. The chain is built from TRBV2 and TRBJ1-3; the D gene is possibly TRBD1 (5 bases). Trimming cost V 1 base and J 0 bases, with 7 bases left between them. Germline CDR1 reads SNHLY; CDR2 reads FYNNEI. The CDR3 consists of 15 residues. The CDR3 loop is CASSEGGFSGNTIYF. The CDR3, as DNA: TGTGCCAGCAGTGAAGGGGGCTTCTCTGGAAACACCATATATTTT.

The chain uses TRBV11-2 and TRBJ2-1; TRBD2 aligns across 10 bases. V shed 6 bases, J shed 0 bases, and the junction held 5 bases outside the gene matches. Germline lookup yields CDR1 SGHAT and CDR2 FQNNGV. The CDR3 is made up of 16 amino acids. CDR3 DNA sequence: TGTGCCAGCAGACCGCCTAGCGGGAGCTCCTACAATGAGCAGTTCTTC. Its translation: CASRPPSGSSYNEQFF.

This chain links TRBV6-6 with TRBJ2-3; 11 bases are a match to TRBD2. The germline CDR1 and CDR2 sequences are MNHNY and SVGAGI (reference sequence). Unmatched junction bases numbered 8, after V lost 6 bases and J lost 3 bases. This CDR3 contains 16 residues. CDR3 loop: CASRRRLAGRTDTQYF. CDR3 DNA sequence: TGTGCCAGCAGACGCCGACTAGCGGGACGTACAGATACGCAGTATTTT.

The chain joins TRBV2 to TRBJ2-5; D might be TRBD2 (5 bases). The germline gives CDR1 SNHLY, CDR2 FYNNEI. CDR3 length equals 15 residues. Trimming removed 3 bases from V and 3 bases from J, with 14 bases in between. The CDR3, as DNA: TGTGCCAGCAGTGACCGAGGGTTCGGAAAAGAGACCCAGTACTTC. It specifies CASSDRGFGKETQYF.

V usage is TRBV30 and J usage is TRBJ1-2; D is possibly TRBD1 (5 bases). Germline CDR1 GTSNPN, CDR2 SVGIG (reference sequence). This CDR3 has 15 amino acids. Trimming removed 0 bases from V and 8 bases from J, with 19 bases in between. The CDR3 region has the DNA TGTGCCTGGAGTGTACGCCAAGCGACAGCAAGGGGCTACACCTTC. As protein: CAWSVRQATARGYTF.

The chain uses TRBV7-8 and TRBJ2-7, with 9 bases fitting TRBD1. The CDR3 spans 15 residues. J gave up 6 bases and V 3 bases, and 9 bases lay outside the gene matches. The V gene's germline CDR1 is SGHVS and CDR2 FQNEAQ. The chain's CDR3 is CASSFGTGISGEQYF. The DNA of the CDR3 is TGTGCCAGCAGCTTTGGGACAGGGATCAGCGGCGAGCAGTACTTC.

The chain is built from TRBV19 and TRBJ2-2; D ambiguous. From germline, CDR1 is LNHDA and CDR2 SQIVND (reference sequence). The CDR3 is 15 amino acids. V was clipped by 7 bases and J by 2 bases, with 14 bases between them. The CDR3 DNA reads as TGTGCCAGTACCCCAGGACCAATCAACACCGGGGAGCTGTTTTTT. The encoded protein is CASTPGPINTGELFF.

This chain uses TRBV30 with TRBJ2-5; TRBD1 or TRBD2 may be the D gene (6 bases each). Trimming took off 0 bases at V and 4 bases at J, with 18 bases between the two ends. This CDR3 has 16 residues. Germline V gene data show CDR1 as GTSNPN and CDR2 as SVGIG (reference sequence). Written as DNA, the CDR3 is TGTGCCTGGAGTGTAGCCGGGGGCGGTGGTGTAGAGACCCAGTACTTC. Encoded protein: CAWSVAGGGGVETQYF.

The V gene is TRBV6-5, the J gene TRBJ2-7; possible D gene TRBD1, 6 bases. With 4 bases removed from V and 5 bases from J, the gap between germline ends came to 18 bases. The CDR3 runs to 15 residues. Germline CDR1 reads MNHEY; CDR2 reads SVGAGI. CDR3: CASSFLLGARNEQYF. The CDR3 DNA reads as TGTGCCAGCAGTTTCCTACTGGGGGCGCGCAACGAGCAGTACTTC.

The CDR3 spells CASQGHEQFF. In nucleotides, the CDR3 is TGCGCCAGCCAGGGCCATGAGCAGTTCTTC. The genes are TRBV4-1 and TRBJ2-1; tentative D call: TRBD1 (5 bases). Between the trimmed V and J ends, which lost 8 bases and 8 bases, there was a span of 7 bases. This CDR3 spans 10 amino acids. Germline V lookup: CDR1 MGHRA, CDR2 YSYEKL.